This T cell receptor (beta chain) was sequenced in a study of blood T cells in healthy people across ages. For the second PCR, which ran for roughly 6 to 12 cycles, a sample-barcoded 5' primer and a J-beta primer mix were used. TCRdb fed the 5' RACE reads into MiXCR, producing one record per CDR3 protein. The sample records over 1,500,000 distinct CDR3 sequences, around 50% being singletons. This CDR3 comprises 12 residues. Trimming left V 5 bases short and J 4 bases short, with 7 bases between. Looked up from germline, CDR1 is SGHTA and CDR2 is FQGNSA. Regarding this clonotype: Its antigen is still unknown.

Study-wide results and limits: No one knew whether donors had CMV, which possibly confounded expanded clonotype changes. Diversity estimated from one million T cells was considered an underestimate.

The clonotype was recovered from a woman in her forties in good health. Sequenced sample: blood. The V and J genes are TRBV7-2 and TRBJ2-3; no firm D call. CDR3 bases: TGTGCCAGCAGCAAACATCCAGATACGCAGTATTTT. This gives the protein CASSKHPDTQYF.